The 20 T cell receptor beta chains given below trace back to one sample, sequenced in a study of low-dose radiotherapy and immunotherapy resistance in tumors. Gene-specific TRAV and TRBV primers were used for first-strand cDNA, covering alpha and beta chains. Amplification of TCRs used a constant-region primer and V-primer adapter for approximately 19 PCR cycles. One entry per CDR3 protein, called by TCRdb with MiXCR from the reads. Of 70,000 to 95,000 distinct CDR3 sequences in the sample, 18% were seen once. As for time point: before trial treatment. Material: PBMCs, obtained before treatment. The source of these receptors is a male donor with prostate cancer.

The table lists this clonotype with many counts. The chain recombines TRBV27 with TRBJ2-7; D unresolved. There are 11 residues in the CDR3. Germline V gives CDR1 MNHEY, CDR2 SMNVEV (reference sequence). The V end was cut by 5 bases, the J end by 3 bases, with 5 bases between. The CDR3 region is CASSKGYEQYF. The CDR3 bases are TGTGCCAGCAGTAAGGGCTACGAGCAGTACTTC.

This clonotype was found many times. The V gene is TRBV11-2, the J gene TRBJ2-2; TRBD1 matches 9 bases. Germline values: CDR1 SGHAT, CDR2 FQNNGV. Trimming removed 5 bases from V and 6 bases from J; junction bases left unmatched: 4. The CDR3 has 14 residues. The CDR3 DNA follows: TGTGCCAGCAGCCCGAGGACAGGGGCCGGGGAGCTGTTTTTT. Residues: CASSPRTGAGELFF. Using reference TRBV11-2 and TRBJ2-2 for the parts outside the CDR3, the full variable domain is EAGVAQSPRYKIIEKRQSVAFWCNPISGHATLYWYQQILGQGPKLLIQFQNNGVVDDSQLPKDRFSAERLKGVDSTLKIQPAKLEDSAVYLCASSPRTGAGELFFGEGSRLTVL.

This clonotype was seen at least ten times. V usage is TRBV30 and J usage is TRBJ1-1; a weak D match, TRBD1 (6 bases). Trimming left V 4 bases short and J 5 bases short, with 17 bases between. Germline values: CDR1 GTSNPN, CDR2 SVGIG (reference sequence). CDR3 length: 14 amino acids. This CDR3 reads CAWIAGGSRTEAFF. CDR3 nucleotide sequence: TGTGCCTGGATAGCGGGGGGCTCGAGGACTGAAGCTTTCTTT.

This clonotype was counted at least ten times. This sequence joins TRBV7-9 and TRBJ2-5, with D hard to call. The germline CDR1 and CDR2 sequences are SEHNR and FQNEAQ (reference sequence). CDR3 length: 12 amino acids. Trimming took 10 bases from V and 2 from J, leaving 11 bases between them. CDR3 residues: CATAAAQETQYF. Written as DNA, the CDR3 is TGTGCCACTGCGGCAGCGCAAGAGACCCAGTACTTC.

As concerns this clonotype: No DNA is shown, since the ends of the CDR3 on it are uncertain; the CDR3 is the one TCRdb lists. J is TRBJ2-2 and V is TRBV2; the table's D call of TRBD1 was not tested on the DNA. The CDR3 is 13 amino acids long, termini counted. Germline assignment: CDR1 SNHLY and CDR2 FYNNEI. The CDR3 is CASTLGPGELFFF.

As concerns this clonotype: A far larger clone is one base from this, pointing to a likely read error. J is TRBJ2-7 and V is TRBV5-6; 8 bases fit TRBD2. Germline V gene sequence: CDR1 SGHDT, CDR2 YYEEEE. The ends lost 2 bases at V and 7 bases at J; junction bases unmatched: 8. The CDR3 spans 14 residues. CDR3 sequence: CASSFRGGYNEQYF. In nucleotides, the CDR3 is TGTGCCAGCAGCTTCCGGGGGGGCTACAATGAGCAGTACTTC.

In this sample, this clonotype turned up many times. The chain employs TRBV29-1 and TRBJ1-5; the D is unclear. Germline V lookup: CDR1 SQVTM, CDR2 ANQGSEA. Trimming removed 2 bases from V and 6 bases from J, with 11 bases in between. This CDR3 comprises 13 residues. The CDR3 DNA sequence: TGCAGCGTTGAACGGGCCGGGCTTCAGCCCCAGCATTTT. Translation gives CSVERAGLQPQHF.

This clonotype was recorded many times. The CDR3 reads CASSQSQIGVYGYTF. CDR3 coding DNA: TGTGCCAGCAGCCAGAGCCAAATCGGAGTCTATGGCTACACCTTC. The chain carries TRBV4-2 and TRBJ1-2; D unclear. The CDR3 contains 15 residues. Germline V CDR1 and CDR2: LGHNA, YNFKEQ. The V end lost 3 bases, the J end lost 4 bases, and 15 bases lay between the germline ends.

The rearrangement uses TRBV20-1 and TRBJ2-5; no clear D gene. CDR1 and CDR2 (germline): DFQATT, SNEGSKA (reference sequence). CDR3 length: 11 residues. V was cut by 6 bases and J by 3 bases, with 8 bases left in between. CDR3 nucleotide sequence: TGCAGTGCAGGTCCTAAAGAGACCCAGTACTTC. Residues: CSAGPKETQYF.

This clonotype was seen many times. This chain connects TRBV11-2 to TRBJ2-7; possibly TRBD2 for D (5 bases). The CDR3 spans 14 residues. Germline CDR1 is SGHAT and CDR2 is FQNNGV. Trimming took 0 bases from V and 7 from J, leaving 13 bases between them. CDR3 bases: TGTGCCAGCAGCTTAGATTTTGGATCGGGGGAGCAGTACTTC. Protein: CASSLDFGSGEQYF.

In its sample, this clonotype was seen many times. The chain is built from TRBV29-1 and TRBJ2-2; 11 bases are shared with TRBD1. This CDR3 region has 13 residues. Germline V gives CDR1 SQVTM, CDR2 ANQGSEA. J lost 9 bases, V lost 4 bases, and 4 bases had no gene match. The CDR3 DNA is TGCAGCGTTGCTGGACAGGGGGCCTGGGAGCTGTTTTTT. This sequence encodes CSVAGQGAWELFF.

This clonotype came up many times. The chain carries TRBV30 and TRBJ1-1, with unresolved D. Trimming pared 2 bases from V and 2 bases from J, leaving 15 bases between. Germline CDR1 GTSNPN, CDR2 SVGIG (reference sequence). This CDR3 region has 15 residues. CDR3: CAWSRREGFNTEAFF. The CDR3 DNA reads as TGTGCCTGGAGTAGGAGGGAGGGCTTTAACACTGAAGCTTTCTTT.

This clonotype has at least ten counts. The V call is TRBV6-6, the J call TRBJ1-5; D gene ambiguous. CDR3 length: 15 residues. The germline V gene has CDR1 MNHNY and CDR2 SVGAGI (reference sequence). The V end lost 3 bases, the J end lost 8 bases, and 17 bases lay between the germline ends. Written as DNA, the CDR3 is TGTGCCAGCAGTTATAGGCCTGGGGAGGGCGAGCCCCAGCATTTT. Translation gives CASSYRPGEGEPQHF.

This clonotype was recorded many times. CDR3 sequence reads: CASSQDRDYEQYF. For the CDR3, the DNA is TGCGCCAGCAGCCAGGACAGGGACTACGAGCAGTACTTC. The V gene is TRBV5-1, the J gene TRBJ2-7; TRBD1 matches 8 bases. Germline trimming cut 4 bases from V and 3 bases from J; bases unmatched to any gene: 3. CDR1 and CDR2 from the germline V gene are SGHRS and YFSETQ. CDR3 length: 13 residues.

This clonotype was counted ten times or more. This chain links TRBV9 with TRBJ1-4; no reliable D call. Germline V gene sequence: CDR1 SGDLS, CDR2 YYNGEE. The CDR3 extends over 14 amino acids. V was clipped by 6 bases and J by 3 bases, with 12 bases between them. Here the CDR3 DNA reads TGTGCCAGCACCCCAGTCAGGCCTAATGAAAAACTGTTTTTT. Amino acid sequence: CASTPVRPNEKLFF.

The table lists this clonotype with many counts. The CDR3 DNA follows: TGTGCCAGCAGAGCAGGACAGGGATACACCGGGGAGCTGTTTTTT. Amino acid sequence: CASRAGQGYTGELFF. The chain joins TRBV25-1 to TRBJ2-2, with 8 bases aligning to TRBD1. Germline V CDR1 and CDR2: MGHDK, SYGVNS. CDR3 length: 15 amino acids. With V trimmed by 6 bases and J by 3 bases, 6 bases remained unmatched.

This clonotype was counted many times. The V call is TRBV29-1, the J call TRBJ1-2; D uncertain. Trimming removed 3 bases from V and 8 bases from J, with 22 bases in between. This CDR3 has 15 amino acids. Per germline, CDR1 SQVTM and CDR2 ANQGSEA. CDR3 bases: TGCAGCGTTGATCCCCCCCAATTCACTTTATGGGGCTACACCTTC. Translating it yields CSVDPPQFTLWGYTF.

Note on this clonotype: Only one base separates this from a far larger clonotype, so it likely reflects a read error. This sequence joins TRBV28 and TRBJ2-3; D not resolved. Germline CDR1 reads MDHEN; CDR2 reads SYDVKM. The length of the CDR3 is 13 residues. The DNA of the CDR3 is TGTGCCACCAGTCAAGAGAACACAGATACGCAGTATTTT. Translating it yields CATSQENTDTQYF.

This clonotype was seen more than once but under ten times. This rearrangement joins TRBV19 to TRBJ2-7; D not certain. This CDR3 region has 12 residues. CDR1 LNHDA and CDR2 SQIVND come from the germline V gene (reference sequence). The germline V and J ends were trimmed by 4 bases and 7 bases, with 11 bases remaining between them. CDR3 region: CASSRDYNEQYF. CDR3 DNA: TGTGCCAGTAGTAGGGATTACAATGAGCAGTACTTC.

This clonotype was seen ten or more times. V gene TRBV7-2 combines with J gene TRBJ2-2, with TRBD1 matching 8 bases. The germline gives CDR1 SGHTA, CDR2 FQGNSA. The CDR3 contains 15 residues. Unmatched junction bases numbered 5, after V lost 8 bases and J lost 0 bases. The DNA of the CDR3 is TGTGCCAGCTTACACAGGGGGACGAACACCGGGGAGCTGTTTTTT. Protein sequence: CASLHRGTNTGELFF.